The clone carrying this T cell receptor beta chain has a handful of counts. Antigen unknown. These data come from a study of T cell repertoires in cytomegalovirus infection. Study as a whole: HLA-C-restricted CMV epitopes, recently identified, and well-studied HLA-B-restricted ones were used by the study.

One entry per CDR3 protein results from TCRdb running MiXCR on the reads. The data hold tens of thousands of distinct CDR3 sequences, with 20% to 25% observed a single time. With 0 bases removed from V and 6 bases from J, the gap between germline ends came to 15 bases. CDR3 length: 15 residues. Germline-derived CDR1 and CDR2 are DFQATT and SNEGSKA (reference sequence). The genes are TRBV20-1 and TRBJ1-5, with D unclear. This clonotype was obtained from a human donor in good health (CMV status not recorded). Some clones in this sample may be carry-over from other donors' samples. Sequencing used CD8+ T cells from cultured PBMCs, obtained from culture after CMV antigen stimulation. The CDR3 spells CSARDRVVGSQPQHF. The CDR3 DNA follows: TGCAGTGCTAGAGATAGGGTTGTAGGTAGTCAGCCCCAGCATTTT.